The 28 T cell receptor beta chains below were found in one sample sequenced in a study of blood T cell repertoires in COVID-19. The data were produced by immunoSEQ multiplex PCR, yet TCRdb's version contains in-frame clones alone and is incomplete. The sample records about 110,000 clones, 65% to 90% being singletons. Sequenced: peripheral blood. The receptors here all came from a woman of 80 years or more with active or convalescent COVID-19.

This clone was detected once. The chain uses TRBV6-5 and TRBJ1-4; 7 nucleotides line up with TRBD1. The J segment lost 4 bases and the V segment lost 5 bases, leaving 7 bases of the junction unmatched. This CDR3 comprises 15 residues. The germline CDR1 and CDR2 sequences are MNHEY and SVGAGI. The CDR3 region is CASSLSGTVNEKLFF. DNA for the CDR3: TGTGCCAGCAGTCTCTCCGGGACAGTTAATGAAAAACTGTTTTTT.

The V gene is TRBV19, the J gene TRBJ2-7; D possibly corresponds to TRBD1 (7 bases). Germline CDR1 is LNHDA and CDR2 is SQIVND (reference sequence). This CDR3 spans 15 amino acids. The V end was cut by 1 base, the J end by 2 bases, with 12 bases between. The CDR3 reads CASSIAGRGAYEQYF. The CDR3 DNA reads TGTGCCAGTAGTATAGCGGGCAGGGGGGCCTACGAGCAGTACTTC.

The V and J genes are TRBV15 and TRBJ2-5, with 8 bases that match TRBD2. Unmatched junction bases numbered 7, after V lost 0 bases and J lost 4 bases. This CDR3 contains 16 residues. Per germline, CDR1 LNHNV and CDR2 YYDKDF (reference sequence). The CDR3 reads CATSREAGVSGETQYF. The CDR3, as DNA: TGTGCCACCAGCAGAGAAGCGGGAGTAAGTGGAGAGACCCAGTACTTC.

The chain employs TRBV10-3 and TRBJ2-7; TRBD2 matches 11 bases. This CDR3 is built from 15 residues. CDR1 is ENHRY, CDR2 SYGVKD, per germline. The trim removed 4 bases at V and 5 bases at J, leaving 7 bases unmatched. CDR3 in DNA: TGTGCCATCAGTGGCCAACTAGCGGGAGATGACGAGCAGTACTTC. Encoded protein: CAISGQLAGDDEQYF.

CDR3 coding DNA: TGTGCCAGCAGCTTAGAGGGTAACGGGAGCGGGAGGGGGGAGACCCAGTACTTC. Translating gives CASSLEGNGSGRGETQYF. This chain links TRBV11-3 with TRBJ2-5; TRBD2 aligns across 10 bases. This CDR3 contains 18 residues. Per germline, CDR1 SGHNT and CDR2 YENEEA. With 0 bases clipped from V and 5 bases from J, the junction kept 12 bases outside the gene matches.

The chain links TRBV5-6 to TRBJ2-3; 8 nucleotides agree with TRBD2. J lost 5 bases, V lost 9 bases, and 11 bases had no gene match. The CDR3 spans 14 residues. Germline CDR1 and CDR2: SGHDT and YYEEEE. Here the CDR3 reads CATRTGTREDTQYF. In DNA, the CDR3 is TGTGCCACCAGAACCGGGACTAGGGAAGATACGCAGTATTTT.

This clone came up once. The J gene is TRBJ1-2, the V gene TRBV19; D may be TRBD1 (5 bases). The ends were cut back, 6 bases at V and 0 bases at J, with 14 bases in the middle. The CDR3 has 15 residues. Germline lookup yields CDR1 LNHDA and CDR2 SQIVND (reference sequence). The CDR3 DNA sequence: TGTGCCAGTAGGTTCGCCTCAGGGTCTAACTATGGCTACACCTTC. The encoded protein is CASRFASGSNYGYTF.

This rearrangement joins TRBV6-5 to TRBJ1-5, with D possibly matching TRBD1 (6 bases). With 5 bases removed from V and 3 bases from J, the gap between germline ends came to 14 bases. CDR1 is MNHEY and CDR2 is SVGAGI in the germline V gene. The CDR3 spans 15 residues. The CDR3 DNA reads TGTGCCAGCAGTACCCGTAGGGGGTTCAATCAGCCCCAGCATTTT. Protein: CASSTRRGFNQPQHF.

The chain is built from TRBV27 and TRBJ1-2; D is ambiguous. The CDR3 runs 14 residues. V lost 5 bases and J 3 bases, leaving 13 bases between the germline ends. Germline V gene lookup returns CDR1 MNHEY and CDR2 SMNVEV (reference sequence). The CDR3, as DNA: TGTGCCAGCAGTGTAAATCCAGGATACTATGGCTACACCTTC. This gives the protein CASSVNPGYYGYTF.

This rearrangement joins TRBV7-8 to TRBJ1-2; tentative D call: TRBD1 (6 bases). CDR3 length: 14 residues. Germline CDR1 reads SGHVS; CDR2 reads FQNEAQ. V was pared by 5 bases and J by 6 bases, with 16 bases between. The CDR3 here is CASSVQGLGNGYTF. The CDR3 coding sequence is TGTGCCAGCAGCGTCCAGGGGTTGGGGAATGGCTACACCTTC.

The rearrangement uses TRBV5-1 and TRBJ2-7, with 7 positions matching TRBD1. With V trimmed by 1 base and J by 6 bases, 13 bases remained unmatched. The CDR3 covers 16 residues. In germline, CDR1 is SGHRS, CDR2 YFSETQ. CDR3 amino acids: CASSLRGAGGYGEQYF. The CDR3, as DNA: TGCGCCAGCAGCTTGAGGGGAGCAGGGGGATACGGCGAGCAGTACTTC.

The V and J genes are TRBV19 and TRBJ2-2; D perhaps matches TRBD1 (5 bases). CDR1 and CDR2 from the germline V gene are LNHDA and SQIVND (reference sequence). Trimming removed 4 bases at V and 4 bases at J, with 13 bases between. This CDR3 contains 15 residues. This CDR3 reads CASSKQGYGTGELFF. The CDR3 coding sequence is TGTGCCAGTAGTAAGCAGGGTTACGGCACCGGGGAGCTGTTTTTT.

The rearrangement joins TRBV7-9 to TRBJ2-1; D possibly corresponds to TRBD2 (5 bases). V lost 6 bases and J lost 0, with 6 bases in between. The CDR3 runs 13 residues. CDR1 SEHNR and CDR2 FQNEAQ come from the germline V gene (reference sequence). In nucleotides, the CDR3 is TGTGCCAGCAGGGGGAGCTCCTACAATGAGCAGTTCTTC. The encoded protein is CASRGSSYNEQFF.

V usage is TRBV27 and J usage is TRBJ2-5; 11 bases fit TRBD2. The V gene's germline CDR1 is MNHEY and CDR2 SMNVEV (reference sequence). The CDR3 is made up of 17 amino acids. Unmatched junction bases numbered 15, after V lost 7 bases and J lost 5 bases. The CDR3 is CASMRETSGIRVETQYF. In DNA form, the CDR3 reads TGTGCCAGCATGAGAGAGACTAGCGGGATACGAGTTGAGACCCAGTACTTC.

The rearrangement uses TRBV7-9 and TRBJ2-5; 10 positions match TRBD2. CDR3 length equals 18 residues. J lost 5 bases, V lost 1 base, and 13 bases had no gene match. CDR1 and CDR2 (germline): SEHNR, FQNEAQ (reference sequence). DNA for the CDR3: TGTGCCAGCAGCTTAGGTGTGGTCGCTAGCGGGAGCCGGGAGACCCAGTACTTC. It is translated as CASSLGVVASGSRETQYF.

The chain carries TRBV4-1 and TRBJ2-2; 10 nucleotides match TRBD2. Germline V CDR1 and CDR2: MGHRA, YSYEKL. This CDR3 is built from 19 residues. J was trimmed by 0 bases and V by 0 bases; bases with no gene match: 7. CDR3 amino acids: CASSQEGRTSGPNTGELFF. CDR3 nucleotide sequence: TGCGCCAGCAGCCAAGAAGGTAGGACTAGCGGCCCGAACACCGGGGAGCTGTTTTTT.

The chain is built from TRBV7-9 and TRBJ1-2; 8 nucleotides line up with TRBD1. Germline V gene data show CDR1 as SEHNR and CDR2 as FQNEAQ (reference sequence). The CDR3 consists of 14 residues. With V trimmed by 4 bases and J by 5 bases, 6 bases remained unmatched. The CDR3 nucleotides read TGTGCCAGCAGCTACCCGGGACAGGAGTATGGCTACACCTTC. It codes for CASSYPGQEYGYTF.

The chain joins TRBV9 to TRBJ2-1, with D maybe TRBD2 (5 bases). The CDR3 sequence is 14 residues long. Looked up from germline, CDR1 is SGDLS and CDR2 is YYNGEE. Trimming left V 1 base short and J 3 bases short, with 8 bases between. DNA of the CDR3: TGTGCCAGCAGCGTAACTAGTGTCTACAATGAGCAGTTCTTC. It encodes CASSVTSVYNEQFF.

The gene calls are TRBV13 and TRBJ2-1, with D possibly being TRBD2 (6 bases). The CDR3 is 15 amino acids. V was clipped by 6 bases and J by 2 bases, with 14 bases between them. The germline V gene has CDR1 PRHDT and CDR2 FYEKMQ (reference sequence). CDR3 sequence: CASSLGRGTYNEQFF. For the CDR3, the DNA is TGTGCCAGCAGTCTAGGCCGGGGGACCTACAATGAGCAGTTCTTC.

In DNA form, the CDR3 reads TGTGCCAGCAGCTTCTCGACTGATAACACCGGGGAGCTGTTTTTT. This codes for CASSFSTDNTGELFF. The chain is built from TRBV7-3 and TRBJ2-2, with D unclear. Germline CDR1 reads SGHTA; CDR2 reads FQGTGA. Trimming shortened V by 3 bases and J by 2 bases, and 10 bases separated the two germline ends. The CDR3 has 15 amino acids.

This chain links TRBV7-9 with TRBJ1-2; tentative D call: TRBD1 (6 bases). V was clipped by 1 base and J by 0 bases, with 9 bases between them. CDR1 is SEHNR and CDR2 is FQNEAQ in the germline V gene (reference sequence). The CDR3 covers 15 residues. Written as DNA, the CDR3 is TGTGCCAGCAGCTTAGAGGGGGATCCTAACTATGGCTACACCTTC. Protein product: CASSLEGDPNYGYTF.

This clone has just one count. The genes are TRBV21-1 and TRBJ2-1; the table assigns TRBD2, which was not confirmed against the DNA. TRBV21-1 is listed as a pseudogene. The CDR3 runs 19 residues. The CDR3 spells CASSKGPRMVAGAHNEQFF. The CDR3 DNA is TGTGCCAGCAGCAAAGGGCCCCGAATGGTAGCGGGAGCACACAATGAGCAGTTCTTC.

The chain combines TRBV3-1 (or the pseudogene TRBV3-2) with TRBJ1-2; no firm D call. This CDR3 contains 16 residues. V shed 4 bases and J shed 7 bases, with 22 bases lying between them. Germline CDR1 is LGHDT and CDR2 is YNNKEL (reference sequence). In DNA form, the CDR3 reads TGTGCCAGCAGCCTAACGAGAGTCCACCTACTTTCTGGCTACACCTTC. Translating it yields CASSLTRVHLLSGYTF.

The CDR3: CASSPSSGANVLTF. CDR3 coding DNA: TGTGCCAGCAGCCCTAGCTCTGGGGCCAACGTCCTGACTTTC. The chain combines TRBV7-2 with TRBJ2-6; D call uncertain. The length of the CDR3 is 14 residues. V was clipped by 5 bases and J by 0 bases, with 5 bases between them. Germline CDR1 and CDR2: SGHTA and FQGNSA.

Many counts were recorded for this clone. The chain employs TRBV6-5 and TRBJ1-1; 8 positions agree with TRBD1. The CDR3 spans 14 residues. Germline CDR1 reads MNHEY; CDR2 reads SVGAGI. After removal of 5 bases from V and 5 bases from J, the junction contained 7 bases not matched to a gene. The CDR3 DNA follows: TGTGCCAGCAGTAAGGGACAGGTGCGGACTGAAGCTTTCTTT. Its translation: CASSKGQVRTEAFF.

V is TRBV21-1 and J is TRBJ1-4; the table's D call of TRBD1 was not tested on the DNA. TRBV21-1 is reported as a pseudogene. The CDR3 extends over 17 amino acids. CDR3 amino acids: CASSKGLAGTGNEKLFF. In DNA form, the CDR3 reads TGTGCCAGCAGCAAAGGACTGGCAGGGACAGGGAACGAAAAACTGTTTTTT.

This clone was seen a single time. This chain connects TRBV2 to TRBJ2-3; TRBD2 is a possible D gene (8 bases). The CDR3 contains 15 residues. The V and J ends lost 6 bases and 4 bases respectively, with 17 bases between them. CDR1 SNHLY and CDR2 FYNNEI come from the germline V gene. The CDR3 bases are TGTGCCAGCAGGAGCGGGGGACAGAGTTCAGATACGCAGTATTTT. Encoded protein: CASRSGGQSSDTQYF.

The V and J genes are TRBV4-2 and TRBJ2-4; 7 nucleotides line up with TRBD1. Germline V CDR1 and CDR2: LGHNA, YNFKEQ. The CDR3 contains 15 residues. With 0 bases clipped from V and 1 base from J, the junction kept 0 bases outside the gene matches. The chain's CDR3 is CASSQETGAKNIQYF. CDR3 DNA: TGTGCCAGCAGCCAAGAGACAGGGGCCAAAAACATTCAGTACTTC.